Listed here are 3 T cell receptor beta chains from one sample, sequenced in a study of CD8+ T cells in alopecia areata. Sorting of pooled cutaneous lymph node cells used CD4, CD8alpha, NKG2D, NKG2ACE and other markers. After isolation, RNA underwent reverse transcription to generate cDNA as the sequencing template. Sequencing used immunoSEQ multiplex PCR; TCRdb keeps in-frame clones, though not all of them. This repertoire holds over 250,000 clones, and none appear only once. Source material: CD4+ T cells sorted from a lymph node. Every receptor here comes from a C3H/HeJ mouse with alopecia areata. MHC haplotype: H2-k.

A remark on this clone: Genes and germline are mouse. The read ends 4 residues early relative to the CDR3; the germline J gene fills the gap. The chain is built from TRBV31 and TRBJ1-1, with 7 bases that match TRBD1. Germline CDR1 and CDR2: GKSSPN and SITVG. There are 12 residues in the CDR3. This chain's CDR3 is CAWSLGTAEVFF. Incomplete CDR3 DNA: TGTGCCTGGAGTCTAGGGACAGCA.

Concerning this clone: These gene names are mouse names. The read terminates 4 residues ahead of where the CDR3 ends, so the germline J gene completes it. V and J are TRBV1 and TRBJ2-7; D possibly corresponds to TRBD2 (6 bases). Germline assignment: CDR1 NSQYPW and CDR2 LRSPGD (reference sequence). The CDR3 contains 13 residues. CDR3 bases read: TGCACCTGCAGTGCAAACGACTGGTAT. The encoded protein is CTCSANDWY. The whole CDR3 sequence reads CTCSANDWYEQYF.

A few counts support this clone. Gene names denote mouse genes. CDR3 sequence reads: CASSPPGQSYEQYF. The CDR3 DNA, read in part, is TGTGCCAGCAGCCCACCGGGACAATCTTAT. This chain uses TRBV5 with TRBJ2-7; the D gene is possibly TRBD1 (6 bases). Read data end 4 residues before the CDR3 end; the end is taken from the germline J gene. This CDR3 has 14 amino acids. Per germline, CDR1 LGHNA and CDR2 YNLKQL (reference sequence).